A single sample is the source of the 9 T cell receptor beta chains below, sequenced in a study of T cells in Graves' hyperthyroidism and ophthalmopathy (dated by TCRdb to the late 2010s). The library was made by multiplex PCR. Sequenced on an Illumina HiSeq 2000. The TCR beta CDR3 regions were amplified from RNA transcripts. A first-round RT-PCR of the TCR CDR3 used the HTBI primer set with the Qiagen OneStep RT-PCR kit. TCRdb reprocessed the public reads (quality trimming at Q25 with fastp, clone calling with MiXCR) and kept in-frame beta chains. Each record represents a unique CDR3 protein, reported with the most common genes and DNA among its rows. Counted in this sample were hundreds of thousands of distinct CDR3 sequences; just under 45% of them appeared once. Approximately 6.8% of the sample goes to the ten largest clones. The sequenced material came from peripheral blood or thyroid tissue (not recorded which). These receptors were taken from an adult man with Graves' disease, either hyperthyroidism or ophthalmopathy (not recorded which).

The chain carries TRBV29-1 and TRBJ1-1; D gene ambiguous. The CDR3 spans 11 residues. Between the trimmed V and J ends, which lost 5 bases and 8 bases, there was a span of 12 bases. CDR1 is SQVTM and CDR2 is ANQGSEA in the germline V gene. CDR3 DNA sequence: TGCAGCGTTAAATTCGGGGTAGAAGCTTTCTTT. Its protein is CSVKFGVEAFF.

The rearrangement joins TRBV12-3 or TRBV12-4 to TRBJ1-1; D not certain. Trimming removed 2 bases from V and 3 bases from J, with 10 bases in between. This CDR3 is built from 14 residues. CDR3 sequence: CASSLFPYDTEAFF. The CDR3 DNA reads as TGTGCCAGCAGTTTATTTCCCTACGACACTGAAGCTTTCTTT.

CDR3 amino acids: CSVLEPSTEAFF. Written as DNA, the CDR3 is TGCAGCGTTTTGGAACCGAGCACTGAAGCTTTCTTT. The rearrangement uses TRBV29-1 and TRBJ1-1, with D hard to call. The CDR3 spans 12 residues. V was shortened by 5 bases and J by 4 bases, with 11 bases between the two germline ends. Germline CDR1 reads SQVTM; CDR2 reads ANQGSEA.

V usage is TRBV5-1 and J usage is TRBJ1-5, with D perhaps TRBD1 (6 bases). V lost 4 bases, J lost 5 bases, and 10 bases lay in between. CDR1 and CDR2 (germline): SGHRS, YFSETQ. The CDR3 spans 13 residues. In nucleotides, the CDR3 is TGCGCCAGCAGCCTGGGGGGGCATCAGCCCCAGCATTTT. Amino acids: CASSLGGHQPQHF.

This clonotype was detected a few times. The V call is TRBV9, the J call TRBJ1-4; TRBD1 is a possible D gene (5 bases). The CDR3 has 13 amino acids. V was trimmed by 3 bases and J by 4 bases, leaving 7 bases between them. Germline V gene data show CDR1 as SGDLS and CDR2 as YYNGEE. In DNA, the CDR3 is TGTGCCAGCAGCGCGGGACTTAATGAAAAACTGTTTTTT. Protein product: CASSAGLNEKLFF. The full variable domain, completed using reference TRBV9 and TRBJ1-4, is DSGVTQTPKHLITATGQRVTLRCSPRSGDLSVYWYQQSLDQGLQFLIQYYNGEERAKGNILERFSAQQFPDLHSELNLSSLELGDSALYFCASSAGLNEKLFFGSGTQLSVL.

This clonotype was seen a handful of times. The chain couples TRBV7-6 to TRBJ1-3; D unclear. The germline V and J ends were trimmed by 1 base and 7 bases, with 8 bases remaining between them. There are 13 residues in the CDR3. Germline V gives CDR1 SGHVS, CDR2 FNYEAQ. The CDR3 sequence: CASSLGETNTIYF. DNA of the CDR3: TGTGCCAGCAGCTTAGGCGAAACTAACACCATATATTTT.

The chain combines TRBV29-1 with TRBJ1-2; the D is unclear. V lost 8 bases to trimming and J lost 7 bases, with 20 bases between them. The CDR3 is made up of 13 amino acids. Per the germline V gene, CDR1 is SQVTM and CDR2 is ANQGSEA. In DNA, the CDR3 is TGCAGCTTTGCCACGGGCCGACTATTTGGCTACACCTTC. Its translation: CSFATGRLFGYTF.

The count of this clonotype is one. The chain recombines TRBV5-1 with TRBJ1-4; D gene uncertain. From germline, CDR1 is SGHRS and CDR2 YFSETQ. V lost 4 bases and J lost 6, with 13 bases in between. This CDR3 has 14 residues. The CDR3 sequence: CASSPSGFDEKLFF. CDR3 coding DNA: TGCGCCAGCAGCCCGTCGGGATTCGATGAAAAACTGTTTTTT.

A note on this clonotype: A read error may explain this, as a much larger clone is one base away. CDR3 sequence (DNA): TGTGCCAGCAGCGCGATAACGACCTGTAGCATGAACACTGAAGCTTTCTTT. It codes for CASSAITTCSMNTEAFF. This sequence joins TRBV7-8 and TRBJ1-1, with unresolved D. CDR1 and CDR2 from the germline V gene are SGHVS and FQNEAQ. CDR3 length equals 17 residues. Trimming took 5 bases from V and 0 from J, leaving 19 bases between them.